This passage covers 28 T cell receptor beta chains from one sample sequenced in a study of cytomegalovirus exposure and HLA in healthy donors. Repertoires were generated with immunoSEQ multiplex PCR, while TCRdb's copy carries only in-frame clones and drops some. Seen here are about 120,000 clones, 70% to 90% observed once, and the top ten hold roughly 6%. Sample: PBMCs. Source of these receptors: a woman aged 18-35 years in good health and CMV-seropositive.

V is TRBV27 and J is TRBJ2-6; tentatively, D is TRBD1 (5 bases). V was trimmed by 0 bases and J by 0 bases, leaving 12 bases between them. The CDR3 contains 18 residues. Per the germline V gene, CDR1 is MNHEY and CDR2 is SMNVEV (reference sequence). CDR3 DNA sequence: TGTGCCAGCAGTTTATCGGGGCGTTCACTCTCTGGGGCCAACGTCCTGACTTTC. This sequence encodes CASSLSGRSLSGANVLTF.

J is TRBJ2-5 and V is TRBV27, with 11 bases identical to TRBD2. The length of the CDR3 is 16 residues. CDR1 is MNHEY, CDR2 SMNVEV, per germline (reference sequence). The V segment lost 1 base and the J segment 6 bases; nucleotides outside the gene matches: 7. The chain's CDR3 is CASSLYSGGAEKTQYF. CDR3 nucleotide sequence: TGTGCCAGCAGTTTATATAGCGGGGGGGCCGAAAAGACCCAGTACTTC.

The CDR3, as DNA: TGCGCCAGCAGGGGGAGTTATGGCTACACCTTC. This encodes CASRGSYGYTF. The V gene is TRBV5-1, the J gene TRBJ1-2; D is undetermined. The CDR3 runs 11 residues. Germline V lookup: CDR1 SGHRS, CDR2 YFSETQ. Trimming took 5 bases from V and 5 from J, leaving 7 bases between them.

J is TRBJ2-7 and V is TRBV11-3; D is unresolved. The length of the CDR3 is 14 residues. Germline CDR1 reads SGHNT; CDR2 reads YENEEA. Trimming stripped 1 base from V and 0 bases from J, with 7 bases between. For the CDR3, the DNA is TGTGCCAGCAGCTTAGGAGGCAACTCCTACGAGCAGTACTTC. It encodes CASSLGGNSYEQYF.

V is TRBV13 and J is TRBJ2-5; TRBD1 is a possible D gene (6 bases). Germline-derived CDR1 and CDR2 are PRHDT and FYEKMQ (reference sequence). The CDR3 loop spans 16 amino acids. The germline V and J ends were trimmed by 5 bases and 4 bases, with 20 bases remaining between them. Here the CDR3 DNA reads TGTGCCAGCAGCCACCGACAGGAAATAGTGATAGAGACCCAGTACTTC. This translates into CASSHRQEIVIETQYF.

The chain combines TRBV9 with TRBJ1-1; a possible D gene is TRBD1 (6 bases). V lost 4 bases and J lost 2, with 21 bases in between. The germline gives CDR1 SGDLS, CDR2 YYNGEE. The CDR3 has 17 amino acids. The CDR3 DNA follows: TGTGCCAGCAGCCCCAACGCCGGGACATACTTTAACACTGAAGCTTTCTTT. This gives the protein CASSPNAGTYFNTEAFF.

This rearrangement joins TRBV6-1 to TRBJ1-5, with D perhaps matching TRBD1 (6 bases). The CDR3 loop spans 13 amino acids. Per the germline V gene, CDR1 is MNHNS and CDR2 is SASEGT. V gave up 6 bases and J gave up 4 bases, with 10 bases separating them. The CDR3 here is CASRLTGNQPQHF. DNA of the CDR3: TGTGCCAGCAGGCTGACAGGTAATCAGCCCCAGCATTTT.

The chain joins TRBV13 to TRBJ1-2; maybe TRBD1 (6 bases). The length of the CDR3 is 16 residues. Trimming removed 3 bases from V and 2 bases from J, with 16 bases in between. CDR1 is PRHDT, CDR2 FYEKMQ, per germline (reference sequence). The CDR3 coding sequence is TGTGCCAGCAGCTTCCGAGGGGGTGCCCGAAACTATGGCTACACCTTC. It encodes CASSFRGGARNYGYTF. Full variable domain (rest looked up from reference TRBV13 and TRBJ1-2): AAGVIQSPRHLIKEKRETATLKCYPIPRHDTVYWYQQGPGQDPQFLISFYEKMQSDKGSIPDRFSAQQFSDYHSELNMSSLELGDSALYFCASSFRGGARNYGYTFGSGTRLTVV.

This chain uses TRBV6-5 with TRBJ1-2; 10 bases map to TRBD1. CDR3 length: 15 amino acids. Looked up from germline, CDR1 is MNHEY and CDR2 is SVGAGI. The J segment lost 7 bases and the V segment lost 0 bases, leaving 5 bases of the junction unmatched. CDR3 nucleotides: TGTGCCAGCAGTTACTCCCGGACAGGGGGTGGTGGCTACACCTTC. This codes for CASSYSRTGGGGYTF.

This clone was counted once. This rearrangement joins TRBV29-1 to TRBJ2-5; a weak D match, TRBD2 (6 bases). Trimming shortened V by 7 bases and J by 5 bases, and 14 bases separated the two germline ends. The germline CDR1 and CDR2 sequences are SQVTM and ANQGSEA. This CDR3 spans 12 amino acids. The CDR3, as DNA: TGCAGCGCTCCGACTAGATATGAGACCCAGTACTTC. Translating it yields CSAPTRYETQYF.

CDR3 coding DNA: TGTGCCAGCAGCTCGCTGGATGGGGGGGCGACCTATGGCTACACCTTC. Protein sequence: CASSSLDGGATYGYTF. The rearrangement uses TRBV13 and TRBJ1-2, with D perhaps TRBD1 (6 bases). V shed 4 bases and J shed 4 bases, with 19 bases lying between them. Germline V CDR1 and CDR2: PRHDT, FYEKMQ (reference sequence). There are 16 residues in the CDR3.

The chain couples TRBV5-8 to TRBJ1-2; no reliable D call. Per germline, CDR1 SGHTS and CDR2 YDEGEE. There are 14 residues in the CDR3. V was trimmed by 5 bases and J by 6 bases, leaving 17 bases between them. For the CDR3, the DNA is TGTGCCAGCAGTCCTCCGGGAGGACGGCATGGCTACACCTTC. Protein sequence: CASSPPGGRHGYTF.

V and J are TRBV27 and TRBJ2-7; a weak D match, TRBD1 (5 bases). V was pared by 3 bases and J by 9 bases, with 15 bases between. The CDR3 consists of 13 residues. From germline, CDR1 is MNHEY and CDR2 SMNVEV (reference sequence). DNA of the CDR3: TGTGCCAGCAGTTTGGTCGTCCAGGGCGGGCAGTACTTC. This translates into CASSLVVQGGQYF.

This clone was seen just once. The CDR3 reads CASAWAAGGLDGYTF. The CDR3 DNA is TGTGCCAGCGCTTGGGCCGCAGGGGGGTTGGATGGCTACACCTTC. V is TRBV19 and J is TRBJ1-2, with 7 bases identical to TRBD1. CDR1 LNHDA and CDR2 SQIVND come from the germline V gene (reference sequence). The CDR3 contains 15 residues. J was trimmed by 6 bases and V by 9 bases; bases with no gene match: 16.

V gene TRBV11-3 combines with J gene TRBJ2-2, with 10 bases matching TRBD2. The V and J ends lost 5 bases and 1 base, in that order; junction bases with no gene match: 4. The germline gives CDR1 SGHNT, CDR2 YENEEA. This CDR3 is built from 16 residues. In DNA form, the CDR3 reads TGTGCCAGCAGCCCGGGACTAGCGATGAACACCGGGGAGCTGTTTTTT. It yields the protein CASSPGLAMNTGELFF.

This clone was seen a few times. The chain employs TRBV5-1 and TRBJ2-7, with D hard to call. Germline values: CDR1 SGHRS, CDR2 YFSETQ. The V and J ends lost 2 bases and 0 bases respectively, with 6 bases between them. The CDR3 covers 13 residues. This CDR3 is CASSLHDSYEQYF. CDR3 DNA sequence: TGCGCCAGCAGCTTACATGACTCCTACGAGCAGTACTTC.

The chain joins TRBV5-1 to TRBJ1-1; a possible D gene is TRBD1 (5 bases). Germline-derived CDR1 and CDR2 are SGHRS and YFSETQ. V lost 1 base and J 6 bases, leaving 13 bases between the germline ends. CDR3 size: 14 residues. CDR3 DNA sequence: TGCGCCAGCAGCTTGTCCAGGCAAGGGGCTGAAGCTTTCTTT. Protein product: CASSLSRQGAEAFF.

The V call is TRBV7-2, the J call TRBJ1-1; the D gene is possibly TRBD1 (6 bases). The length of the CDR3 is 14 residues. Germline V lookup: CDR1 SGHTA, CDR2 FQGNSA. The germline V and J ends were trimmed by 5 bases and 6 bases, with 16 bases remaining between them. CDR3 coding DNA: TGTGCCAGCAGCACGCGGGGGGCGCAGGCTGAAGCTTTCTTT. Residues: CASSTRGAQAEAFF.

This chain links TRBV6-6 with TRBJ1-1; the D gene is possibly TRBD1 (5 bases). The CDR3 is 15 amino acids. Per germline, CDR1 MNHNY and CDR2 SVGAGI (reference sequence). V was clipped by 1 base and J by 0 bases, with 9 bases between them. CDR3 sequence (DNA): TGTGCCAGCAGTTACTGGGGCACTTTGAACACTGAAGCTTTCTTT. Its protein is CASSYWGTLNTEAFF.

This clone has only one observation. The V call is TRBV4-2, the J call TRBJ1-5; 9 bases fit TRBD1. Per germline, CDR1 LGHNA and CDR2 YNFKEQ. This CDR3 has 16 amino acids. V shed 0 bases, J shed 7 bases, and the junction held 7 bases outside the gene matches. The CDR3 sequence is CASSQDVGTGSQPQHF. CDR3 nucleotides: TGTGCCAGCAGCCAAGACGTAGGGACAGGGAGCCAGCCCCAGCATTTT.

This clone was counted a single time. This chain connects TRBV19 to TRBJ2-4, with D perhaps matching TRBD2 (6 bases). This CDR3 is 15 amino acids long. The germline V gene encodes CDR1 LNHDA and CDR2 SQIVND (reference sequence). V was trimmed by 4 bases and J by 6 bases, leaving 16 bases between them. The DNA for the CDR3 is TGTGCCAGTAGTACAACGGGAGTACGGCGAAACATTCAGTACTTC. This sequence encodes CASSTTGVRRNIQYF.

This clone was observed a few times. V and J are TRBV6-6 and TRBJ1-6; 7 nucleotides agree with TRBD1. This CDR3 comprises 14 residues. Germline CDR1 MNHNY, CDR2 SVGAGI (reference sequence). V lost 0 bases, J lost 7 bases, and 0 bases stayed unmatched. The CDR3: CASSYSQGNSPLHF. CDR3 nucleotide sequence: TGTGCCAGCAGTTACTCACAGGGGAATTCACCCCTCCACTTT.

This clone was recorded only once. The chain employs TRBV2 and TRBJ2-3, with a weak D call TRBD2 (6 bases). Trimming shortened V by 7 bases and J by 0 bases, and 11 bases separated the two germline ends. Germline values: CDR1 SNHLY, CDR2 FYNNEI. The CDR3 loop spans 14 amino acids. The CDR3 sequence is CASNPAGSTDTQYF. CDR3 in DNA: TGTGCCAGCAATCCGGCGGGGAGCACAGATACGCAGTATTTT. Full variable domain (rest looked up from reference TRBV2 and TRBJ2-3): EPEVTQTPSHQVTQMGQEVILRCVPISNHLYFYWYRQILGQKVEFLVSFYNNEISEKSEIFDDQFSVERPDGSNFTLKIRSTKLEDSAMYFCASNPAGSTDTQYFGPGTRLTVL.

The table lists this clone with a few counts. This chain connects TRBV18 to TRBJ1-2; 7 nucleotides line up with TRBD1. With V trimmed by 4 bases and J by 8 bases, 10 bases remained unmatched. Germline V gene sequence: CDR1 KGHSH, CDR2 LQKENI. The length of the CDR3 is 14 residues. The CDR3 DNA reads TGTGCCAGCTCACACATCGACAGGGATGGCGGCTACACCTTC. Translating it yields CASSHIDRDGGYTF. Filled out from reference TRBV18 and TRBJ1-2, the complete variable domain reads NAGVMQNPRHLVRRRGQEARLRCSPMKGHSHVYWYRQLPEEGLKFMVYLQKENIIDESGMPKERFSAEFPKEGPSILRIQQVVRGDSAAYFCASSHIDRDGGYTFGSGTRLTVV.

The gene calls are TRBV6-5 and TRBJ1-4; D may be TRBD1 (6 bases). CDR1 is MNHEY and CDR2 is SVGAGI in the germline V gene. The CDR3 extends over 13 amino acids. The ends were cut back, 6 bases at V and 5 bases at J, with 10 bases in the middle. This chain's CDR3 is CASRTGTNEKLFF. As DNA, the CDR3 is TGTGCCAGCAGGACGGGGACAAATGAAAAACTGTTTTTT.

V gene TRBV5-4 combines with J gene TRBJ2-3; possibly TRBD2 for D (5 bases). This CDR3 is 13 amino acids long. V lost 3 bases and J lost 0, with 5 bases in between. Germline V gives CDR1 SGHNT, CDR2 YYREEE (reference sequence). CDR3 nucleotides: TGTGCCAGCAGCTGGACTAGCACAGATACGCAGTATTTT. Its translation is CASSWTSTDTQYF. Complete variable domain (other parts from reference TRBV5-4 and TRBJ2-3): ETGVTQSPTHLIKTRGQQVTLRCSSQSGHNTVSWYQQALGQGPQFIFQYYREEENGRGNFPPRFSGLQFPNYSSELNVNALELDDSALYLCASSWTSTDTQYFGPGTRLTVL.

J is TRBJ2-1 and V is TRBV5-4; 10 bases match TRBD1. This CDR3 is 14 amino acids long. J was trimmed by 5 bases and V by 4 bases; bases with no gene match: 3. The V gene's germline CDR1 is SGHNT and CDR2 YYREEE (reference sequence). The CDR3 region is CASSPDRGNNEQFF. For the CDR3, the DNA is TGTGCCAGCAGCCCGGACAGGGGGAACAATGAGCAGTTCTTC.

This rearrangement joins TRBV2 to TRBJ2-7, with TRBD1 as a possible D gene (6 bases). Germline V CDR1 and CDR2: SNHLY, FYNNEI. V gave up 4 bases and J gave up 3 bases, with 10 bases separating them. The CDR3 loop spans 13 amino acids. CDR3 DNA: TGTGCCAGCAGTGTACAGGGTGGCTACGAGCAGTACTTC. Protein sequence: CASSVQGGYEQYF.